This T cell receptor beta chain was sequenced for a study of blood T cell repertoires in COVID-19. Overall study context: COVID-19 samples, acute and convalescent, were from the United States, Italy and Spain. Sources were T cells, B-cell-depleted T cells, or PBMCs; the material itself was cDNA or gDNA.

In the source study's methods: Amplification of reference gene primers provided the estimated nucleated cell counts. Sequenced by immunoSEQ multiplex PCR; TCRdb stores in-frame clones only, minus some. V and J calls and clone size are those listed in that table; D and trimming were worked out from the DNA. The sample lists 63,000 or so clones, around 86% seen once, with less than 4% in the top ten. This TCR derives from a man in his 70s with active COVID-19. Sequenced material: peripheral blood.

Here the CDR3 DNA reads TGTGCCAGCCGGGTGGCAGATACGCAGTATTTT. Its translation is CASRVADTQYF. The rearrangement uses TRBV6-4 and TRBJ2-3; no reliable D call. The CDR3 extends over 11 amino acids. Per the germline V gene, CDR1 is MRHNA and CDR2 is SNTAGT. V shed 8 bases and J shed 4 bases, with 7 bases lying between them.